This is a list of T cell receptor beta chains from one sample in a study of blood T cell repertoires in COVID-19. Produced via immunoSEQ multiplex PCR; TCRdb's table is partial and in-frame only. Of some 70,000 clones in the sample, 75% to 90% are singletons; the top ten hold 6.7%. Sequenced material: peripheral blood. The receptor set was obtained from a woman of 80 years or more with active COVID-19. CDR3s leave out the opening cysteine and the closing phenylalanine or tryptophan. A D gene is named only where the DNA matches it firmly.

d_call: TRBD1
j_call: TRBJ2-1
v_call: TRBV5-1
cdr3_aa: ASKPGTGTYNEQF

d_call: -
j_call: TRBJ2-7
v_call: TRBV18
cdr3_aa: ASSRRETVYEQY

d_call: TRBD1
j_call: TRBJ2-3
v_call: TRBV19
cdr3_aa: ASSNPGQGRPTDTQY

d_call: TRBD1
j_call: TRBJ1-2
v_call: TRBV30
cdr3_aa: AWSVGRGLNGYT

d_call: -
j_call: TRBJ2-1
v_call: TRBV7-8
cdr3_aa: ASSLVGGGSAAEQF

d_call: -
j_call: TRBJ1-6
v_call: TRBV2
cdr3_aa: ASSSQGHNSPLH

d_call: -
j_call: TRBJ2-5
v_call: TRBV9
cdr3_aa: ASSVVKQAQETQY

d_call: -
j_call: TRBJ2-7
v_call: TRBV19
cdr3_aa: ASSIGVAPPTYEQY

d_call: -
j_call: TRBJ1-4
v_call: TRBV28
cdr3_aa: ASSPRGGYSEKLF

d_call: -
j_call: TRBJ2-3
v_call: TRBV28
cdr3_aa: ASSLSGGDPDTQY

d_call: -
j_call: TRBJ2-7
v_call: TRBV28
cdr3_aa: ASGHSYEQY

d_call: -
j_call: TRBJ2-7
v_call: TRBV6-2/TRBV6-3
cdr3_aa: ASSYSQESSYEQY

d_call: -
j_call: TRBJ2-3
v_call: TRBV7-9
cdr3_aa: ASSLHGSADTQY

d_call: TRBD1
j_call: TRBJ2-1
v_call: TRBV10-3
cdr3_aa: AISADRVNEQF

d_call: TRBD2
j_call: TRBJ2-3
v_call: TRBV3-1/TRBV3-2
cdr3_aa: ASSQGAGGSTDTQY

d_call: TRBD1
j_call: TRBJ2-1
v_call: TRBV5-1
cdr3_aa: ASSLQPQGVTYNEQF

d_call: -
j_call: TRBJ1-1
v_call: TRBV6-5
cdr3_aa: ASRRRERGTEAF

d_call: -
j_call: TRBJ2-2
v_call: TRBV9
cdr3_aa: ASSVSGGSTGELF

d_call: -
j_call: TRBJ1-4
v_call: TRBV28
cdr3_aa: ASTHSRSLNEKLF

d_call: TRBD1
j_call: TRBJ2-5
v_call: TRBV20-1
cdr3_aa: SGQGQETQY

d_call: -
j_call: TRBJ1-1
v_call: TRBV30
cdr3_aa: AWSRDRRNTEAF

d_call: TRBD1
j_call: TRBJ1-2
v_call: TRBV27
cdr3_aa: ASSEHREDRVGYT

d_call: TRBD1
j_call: TRBJ1-6
v_call: TRBV19
cdr3_aa: ASSIAETGVLPLH

d_call: -
j_call: TRBJ2-5
v_call: TRBV19
cdr3_aa: ASSIGPEETQY